Here is one TCR beta chain with its context. Its antigen is currently unknown. The data stem from a study of CD8+ T cells in alopecia areata. Study information: Tofacitinib was taken orally by treated patients, and the dose was 5 to 10 mg twice daily.

Specimens obtained from alopecia areata patients comprised lesional scalp punch biopsies and peripheral blood. Whole-study results and caveats: Greater clonality was observed in lesional scalp samples, especially alopecia totalis/universalis, versus normal scalp.

In each case, RNA was isolated and then reverse transcribed into cDNA as the sequencing template. The method was immunoSEQ multiplex PCR; TCRdb's version includes in-frame clones alone and lacks a portion of them. The sample has over 150,000 clones, 59% seen once. In germline, CDR1 is SGHKS, CDR2 YYEKEE (reference sequence). V was pared by 2 bases and J by 0 bases, with 10 bases between. This CDR3 region has 15 residues. The sequence was collected from a human donor with alopecia areata. The material was CD4+ T cells sorted from blood, obtained at week 0. The rearrangement uses TRBV5-5 and TRBJ2-3; D unclear. The CDR3 region is CASSFKPRSTDTQYF. CDR3 DNA sequence: TGTGCCAGCAGCTTCAAACCCAGGAGCACAGATACGCAGTATTTT.